This is a list of T cell receptor beta chains from one sample in a study of CD8 T cells in Susac syndrome. In TCRdb, the immunoSEQ multiplex PCR reads were re-called with MiXCR into one record per CDR3 protein. The table shows around 200,000 distinct CDR3 sequences, with under 97% occurring only once. Sequenced sample: CD4+ T cells from PBMCs. These receptor sequences come from a human donor with multiple sclerosis. Each CDR3 is given with its conserved first and last residue. D genes are given only for firm matches. The listing skips clone size in some rows; elsewhere it reads once, few, many or a size class.

d_gene	abundance	j_gene	v_gene	CDR3nt	CDR3aa
.	.	TRBJ1-2	TRBV30	TGTGCCTGGAGTCAACAGGACCGCTATGGCTACACCTTC	CAWSQQDRYGYTF
.	.	TRBJ2-7	TRBV29-1	TGCAGCGTGGAACTAGGATCGGGCGGGTACGAGCAGTACTTC	CSVELGSGGYEQYF
.	.	TRBJ1-5	TRBV12-3/TRBV12-4	TGTGCCAGCAGTTTGGCTGGCAATCAGCCCCAGCATTTT	CASSLAGNQPQHF
.	.	TRBJ1-5	TRBV12-3/TRBV12-4	TGTGCCAGCAGTTCTTATAGCAATCAGCCCCAGCATTTT	CASSSYSNQPQHF
.	.	TRBJ1-1	TRBV19	TGTGCCAGTCGACCTACCACGATGAACACTGAAGCTTTCTTT	CASRPTTMNTEAFF
TRBD2	.	TRBJ2-3	TRBV12-3/TRBV12-4	TGTGCCAGCAGTTCCCCTAGCGGGTCCTCAGTTACGCAGTATTTT	CASSSPSGSSVTQYF
.	.	TRBJ2-1	TRBV20-1	TGCAGTGCTAGCATCCATGAGCAGTTCTTC	CSASIHEQFF
TRBD1	.	TRBJ2-7	TRBV5-1	TGCGCCAGCACCTTTGACAGGGGATACGAGCAGTACTTC	CASTFDRGYEQYF
TRBD2	.	TRBJ2-5	TRBV5-1	TGCGCCAGCAGCTACCGGACTAGCGAAGAGACCCAGTACTTC	CASSYRTSEETQYF
.	.	TRBJ1-1	TRBV30	TGTGCCTGGAGTGCACGGTGGGTGGCTGAAGCTTTCTTT	CAWSARWVAEAFF
.	.	TRBJ1-2	TRBV29-1	TGCAGCGTTGAAAGTGGGGCGAATGGCTACACCTTC	CSVESGANGYTF
.	.	TRBJ2-5	TRBV29-1	TGCAGCCAATCTCAGGGTGGTGAGACCCAGTACTTC	CSQSQGGETQYF
.	once	TRBJ1-2	TRBV27	TGTGCCAGCCTCCCCGGTGGAGGGAGGGCAAACTATGGCTACACCTTC	CASLPGGGRANYGYTF
TRBD1	.	TRBJ1-1	TRBV14	TGTGCCAGCAGCCATTATCGGGACAGGGTAATCAAAGGAGCAACTGAAGCTTTCTTT	CASSHYRDRVIKGATEAFF
.	.	TRBJ1-2	TRBV12-3/TRBV12-4	TGTGCCAGCAGTCCCAGGGACCGCTATGGCTACACCTTC	CASSPRDRYGYTF
TRBD1	.	TRBJ2-5	TRBV24-1	TGTGCCACCAGTGTCGGGACAGGGGTTACGGAGACCCAGTACTTC	CATSVGTGVTETQYF
.	.	TRBJ2-3	TRBV24-1	TGTGCCACCAGTCCCGGTCCGGGGGTAAGCACAGATACGCAGTATTTT	CATSPGPGVSTDTQYF
TRBD1	.	TRBJ1-1	TRBV15	TGTGCCACCAGCACCCCAGGGACAGGGAAGGACACTGAAGCTTTCTTT	CATSTPGTGKDTEAFF
.	.	TRBJ2-7	TRBV9	TGTGCCAGCAGCGTAGGGGCAGGGCGGAACGACGAGCAGTACTTC	CASSVGAGRNDEQYF
TRBD1	.	TRBJ2-7	TRBV6-5	TGTGCCAGCACCCCTGGGACAGCCTACGAGCAGTACTTC	CASTPGTAYEQYF
.	.	TRBJ2-3	TRBV30	TGTGCCTGGAGGCGTGCAGATACGCAGTATTTT	CAWRRADTQYF
TRBD1	.	TRBJ1-1	TRBV11-2	TGTGCCAGCAGCTTAGGGGACAGGTCTAACGCTGAAGCTTTCTTT	CASSLGDRSNAEAFF
.	.	TRBJ1-2	TRBV12-3/TRBV12-4	TGTGCCAGCACCCAGGACGGACTTCTAACTCCGGCTAACTATGGCTACACCTTC	CASTQDGLLTPANYGYTF
TRBD1	once	TRBJ2-1	TRBV24-1	TGTGCCACCAGTGTGACAGGGAGCAATGAGCAGTTCTTC	CATSVTGSNEQFF
.	.	TRBJ2-7	TRBV12-3/TRBV12-4	TGTGCCAGCAGTTTTTTAGGAGACGGGGAGAAGTACTTC	CASSFLGDGEKYF
TRBD1	.	TRBJ1-2	TRBV9	TGTGCCAGCAGCCCCGGACAGGCCGGGCATGGCTACACCTTC	CASSPGQAGHGYTF
.	.	TRBJ1-6	TRBV30	TGTGCCTGGGGAACGGGACGGGATAATTCACCCCTCCACTTT	CAWGTGRDNSPLHF
.	.	TRBJ2-7	TRBV30	TGTGCCTGGAAGGGGGGAACCTCCTACGAGCAGTACTTC	CAWKGGTSYEQYF
.	.	TRBJ2-7	TRBV9	TGTGCCAGCAGCGTCACAGGGTCCTCCTACGAGCAGTACTTC	CASSVTGSSYEQYF
.	.	TRBJ2-2	TRBV5-1	TGCGCCAGCAGCTTGAGGACCGGGACTTTAAACACCGGGGAGCTGTTTTTT	CASSLRTGTLNTGELFF
TRBD1	.	TRBJ2-1	TRBV9	TGTGCCAGCAGCAGGACAGGGTACTACAATGAGCAGTTCTTC	CASSRTGYYNEQFF
.	.	TRBJ2-7	TRBV30	TGTGCCTGGAGTTTGAGACCCTACGAGCAGTACTTC	CAWSLRPYEQYF
TRBD2	.	TRBJ2-5	TRBV25-1	TGTGCCAGCAGTAATAGCGGGGGGCAAGAGACCCAGTACTTC	CASSNSGGQETQYF
TRBD2	.	TRBJ2-1	TRBV9	TGTGCCAGCAGCGTAGGTAGTAAGCGGGGGGCGTCGGGGAATGAGCAGTTCTTC	CASSVGSKRGASGNEQFF
.	.	TRBJ1-1	TRBV15	TGTGCCACCAGCAGAGCCTCTGCCCGGGAGGGCACTGAAGCTTTCTTT	CATSRASAREGTEAFF
TRBD1	.	TRBJ1-1	TRBV30	TGTGCCTGGAGGGGACAGCCGAACACTGAAGCTTTCTTT	CAWRGQPNTEAFF
.	few	TRBJ2-3	TRBV30	TGTGCCTGGAGTCCCAAAGATACGCAGTATTTT	CAWSPKDTQYF
.	.	TRBJ2-1	TRBV20-1	TGCAGTGCTGGGACGGTCACCTACAATGAGCAGTTCTTC	CSAGTVTYNEQFF
.	.	TRBJ1-5	TRBV5-6	TGTGCCAGCAGCGAGAGACGCTTTAATCAGCCCCAGCATTTT	CASSERRFNQPQHF
.	.	TRBJ2-7	TRBV30	TGTGCCTGGAGTGGACAGGTTCCGTACGAGCAGTACTTC	CAWSGQVPYEQYF
.	.	TRBJ2-7	TRBV30	TGTGCCTGGACCAGGACCGTCGCTGGGACCGAGCAGTACTTC	CAWTRTVAGTEQYF
.	.	TRBJ1-2	TRBV5-6	TGTGCCAGCAGCTCTTATGGAGTCCCGGACTATGGCTACACCTTC	CASSSYGVPDYGYTF
TRBD2	.	TRBJ2-7	TRBV3-1	TGTGCCAGCAGTTTAGCGGGGGGGTACGACGAGCAGTACTTC	CASSLAGGYDEQYF
.	.	TRBJ2-1	TRBV9	TGTGCCAGCAGCGTAGTTCCGACCCAAACAGGGTACGGTGAGCAGTTCTTC	CASSVVPTQTGYGEQFF
TRBD1	.	TRBJ2-1	TRBV5-1	TGCGCCAGCAGCGTCCGGGACAGGGGGCCGTACAATGAGCAGTTCTTC	CASSVRDRGPYNEQFF
.	.	TRBJ2-7	TRBV7-9	TGTGCCAGCAGCTCTGGAGGTGGTGCCTACGAGCAGTACTTC	CASSSGGGAYEQYF
TRBD1	.	TRBJ1-1	TRBV15	TGTGCCACCAGTACACAGGGGGCGCAGGCTTTCTTT	CATSTQGAQAFF
.	.	TRBJ2-6	TRBV20-1	TGCAGTGCTAGAGATCGCAGCTCTGGGGCCAACGTCCTGACTTTC	CSARDRSSGANVLTF
.	.	TRBJ2-7	TRBV28	TGTGCCAGCAGTTTTGTAAGGGAATCGAGCGAGCAGTACTTC	CASSFVRESSEQYF
TRBD2	.	TRBJ2-5	TRBV6-1	TGTGCCAGCAGTACGGGACTAGCGGAGGCTACAGGAGAGACCCAGTACTTC	CASSTGLAEATGETQYF